These T cell receptor beta chains were read from a single sample in a study of blood T cell repertoires in COVID-19. Measured with immunoSEQ multiplex PCR; TCRdb has only the in-frame clones, and not every one. This table holds hundreds of thousands of clones, approximately 82% found once. Sequencing was done on a sample of peripheral blood. The receptors derive from a woman aged 45-59 years with acute or convalescent COVID-19. The CDR3 runs from the conserved cysteine through the conserved F or W. D genes are given only for firm matches. Clone size, where shown, is once, few, many, or a class for clones that have expanded.

length | D | J | size | V | DNA | CDR3
17 | TRBD1 | TRBJ2-7 | once | TRBV5-1 | TGCGCCAGCAGTTCACGGGACAGGGGGCTCGGGACGGGCGAGCAGTACTTC | CASSSRDRGLGTGEQYF
15 | TRBD1 | TRBJ2-5 | few | TRBV13 | TGTGCCAGCAGCGCCGGGACAGGGATTGTGGAGACCCAGTACTTC | CASSAGTGIVETQYF
11 | - | TRBJ2-3 | - | TRBV11-2 | TGTGCCAGCCTTGGGGACTTCACGCAGTATTTT | CASLGDFTQYF
12 | - | TRBJ1-1 | - | TRBV30 | TGTGCCTGGAGCCAGCGGAACACTGAAGCTTTCTTT | CAWSQRNTEAFF
14 | TRBD1 | TRBJ1-2 | once | TRBV6-5 | TGTGCCAGCAGGACAGGGGGGACCAACTATGGCTACACCTTC | CASRTGGTNYGYTF
14 | - | TRBJ1-4 | - | TRBV13 | TGTGCCAGCAGCTTAAGACAGACGAATGAAAAACTGTTTTTT | CASSLRQTNEKLFF
15 | TRBD1 | TRBJ1-1 | - | TRBV25-1 | TGTGCCAGCAGTCCAATGACAGGGGGGCGGGGTGAAGCTTTCTTT | CASSPMTGGRGEAFF
15 | TRBD2 | TRBJ2-1 | - | TRBV6-5 | TGTGCCAGCATTTCCGGACTAGCGGCCTACAATGAGCAGTTCTTC | CASISGLAAYNEQFF
18 | TRBD2 | TRBJ2-3 | - | TRBV19 | TGTGCCAGTAGTCGCCCCGGCTTAGCGGGGTACAGCACAGATACGCAGTATTTT | CASSRPGLAGYSTDTQYF
14 | - | TRBJ2-6 | once | TRBV27 | TGTGCCAGCAGTTTCAGCTCTGGGGCCAACGTCCTGACTTTC | CASSFSSGANVLTF
14 | - | TRBJ2-7 | - | TRBV29-1 | TGCAGCGTGCGCTTATGGGCAGGGGCCTACGAGCAGTACTTC | CSVRLWAGAYEQYF
16 | TRBD2 | TRBJ2-3 | - | TRBV29-1 | TGCAGCGTTTTAATTGGGCTAGCGGGCGTCACAGATACGCAGTATTTT | CSVLIGLAGVTDTQYF
13 | TRBD1 | TRBJ2-3 | - | TRBV30 | TGTGCCTTGACGGACAGGGTGACAGATACGCAGTATTTT | CALTDRVTDTQYF
14 | TRBD1 | TRBJ2-1 | - | TRBV7-9 | TGTGCCAGCAGCTTAGGGGGACAGGGTTGGGAGCAGTTCTTC | CASSLGGQGWEQFF
15 | - | TRBJ1-5 | - | TRBV2 | TGTGCCAGCAGTGACAGGCCAGGGTCCAATCAGCCCCAGCATTTT | CASSDRPGSNQPQHF
16 | TRBD2 | TRBJ2-7 | - | TRBV10-3 | TGTGCCATCAGTGAGTCGACTAGCGGGATATCCTACGAGCAGTACTTC | CAISESTSGISYEQYF
13 | - | TRBJ2-7 | - | TRBV27 | TGTGCCAGCAGTTTGAAGAGCTCCTACGAGCAGTACTTC | CASSLKSSYEQYF
14 | - | TRBJ1-1 | - | TRBV14 | TGTGCCAGCAGCCAAGTATCATCGGTTACTGAAGCTTTCTTT | CASSQVSSVTEAFF
13 | - | TRBJ2-7 | - | TRBV5-4 | TGTGCCAGCAGCTTGGACACCGCCTACGAGCAGTACTTC | CASSLDTAYEQYF
15 | TRBD1 | TRBJ1-4 | - | TRBV6-5 | TGTGCCAGCAGTTCGCGGACAGGGCTTATTGAAAAACTGTTTTTT | CASSSRTGLIEKLFF
14 | - | TRBJ2-5 | few | TRBV5-1 | TGCGCCAGCAGCCTCGAAGCAGGATGGGAGACCCAGTACTTC | CASSLEAGWETQYF
14 | TRBD1 | TRBJ2-7 | - | TRBV5-1 | TGCGCCAGCAGCTTTTCGGGACAGGGGAACGAGCAGTACTTC | CASSFSGQGNEQYF
14 | - | TRBJ1-6 | - | TRBV5-1 | TGCGCCAGCAGCTTGGGAGCACAGAGTTCACCCCTCCACTTT | CASSLGAQSSPLHF
15 | - | TRBJ1-2 | - | TRBV10-3 | TGTGCCATCAGTGAGTCGGCAGGGAAAAGGGATGGCTACACCTTC | CAISESAGKRDGYTF
14 | - | TRBJ1-1 | few | TRBV27 | TGTGCCAGCACCCGGTCAGGGGAATTGGGTGAAGCTTTCTTT | CASTRSGELGEAFF
15 | - | TRBJ2-3 | - | TRBV7-9 | TGTGCCAGCACCCACTCTGGGGGGAGTGGTGATACGCAGTATTTT | CASTHSGGSGDTQYF
15 | - | TRBJ1-3 | - | TRBV28 | TGTGCCAGCAGCTTAATCTTTCGCTCTGGAAACACCATATATTTT | CASSLIFRSGNTIYF
15 | - | TRBJ1-6 | few | TRBV19 | TGTGCCACGAACAGTTATTTCGGCGATAATTCACCCCTCCACTTT | CATNSYFGDNSPLHF
16 | TRBD1 | TRBJ2-2 | few | TRBV11-3 | TGTGCCAGCAGCCCGGACAGGGGGCTAGTACCCGGGGAGCTGTTTTTT | CASSPDRGLVPGELFF
14 | TRBD1 | TRBJ1-2 | - | TRBV10-2 | TGCGCCAGCAGGAATACGGGACAGGGGAATGGCTACACCTTC | CASRNTGQGNGYTF
15 | TRBD1 | TRBJ2-4 | once | TRBV7-2 | TGTGCCAGCAGCTGGGATAGGGGACAGGCTAACATTCAGTACTTC | CASSWDRGQANIQYF
13 | TRBD1 | TRBJ1-1 | few | TRBV10-2 | TGCGCCAGCACAGGGGGAATGAACACTGAAGCTTTCTTT | CASTGGMNTEAFF
13 | - | TRBJ1-6 | - | TRBV19 | TGTGCCAGTAGCGGGATTGAGCTATCACCCCTCCACTTT | CASSGIELSPLHF
16 | - | TRBJ2-5 | once | TRBV10-3 | TGTGCCATCAGTGAGGGCACAGGGAAGTCCGGGGAGACCCAGTACTTC | CAISEGTGKSGETQYF
13 | - | TRBJ2-3 | - | TRBV29-1 | TGCAGCGTTGGAGGGTACCGCACAGATACGCAGTATTTT | CSVGGYRTDTQYF
14 | - | TRBJ2-7 | - | TRBV7-2 | TGTGCCAGCAGCCCGGACACCAATCCCTACGAGCAGTACTTC | CASSPDTNPYEQYF
15 | TRBD1 | TRBJ2-7 | few | TRBV6-6 | TGTGCCAGCAGTCCGGGACAGGGGTTCTCCTACGAGCAGTACTTC | CASSPGQGFSYEQYF
14 | - | TRBJ2-5 | - | TRBV24-1 | TGTGCCACCAGTGACACCGGGAGAAAGGAGACCCAGTACTTC | CATSDTGRKETQYF
12 | - | TRBJ2-7 | - | TRBV12-5 | TGTGCTAGTGGTTTGGTAGGAGACGAGCAGTACTTC | CASGLVGDEQYF
13 | - | TRBJ1-1 | - | TRBV28 | TGTGCCAGCAACCGGGTACTGAACACTGAAGCTTTCTTT | CASNRVLNTEAFF
15 | - | TRBJ2-1 | - | TRBV27 | TGTGCCAGCAGTTCCCGACTAATCCCCTACAATGAGCAGTTCTTC | CASSSRLIPYNEQFF
13 | TRBD1 | TRBJ1-6 | - | TRBV30 | TGTGCCTGGAGTGGACAGGGGAATTCACCCCTCCACTTT | CAWSGQGNSPLHF
15 | TRBD2 | TRBJ2-1 | - | TRBV9 | TGTGCCAGCAGCCCCGGGACTACCTCCTACAATGAGCAGTTCTTC | CASSPGTTSYNEQFF
16 | - | TRBJ2-3 | - | TRBV28 | TGTGCCAGCATCCCTTTCGCGGCAGGGCCTACAGATACGCAGTATTTT | CASIPFAAGPTDTQYF
18 | TRBD2 | TRBJ2-1 | - | TRBV5-1 | TGCGCCAGCAGCTCGGGACTAGCGGGAGTAGGGTCCTACAATGAGCAGTTCTTC | CASSSGLAGVGSYNEQFF
14 | - | TRBJ2-7 | - | TRBV28 | TGTGCCAGCAGTTTAACCGCTAGCCCCTACGAGCAGTACTTC | CASSLTASPYEQYF
12 | - | TRBJ2-7 | few | TRBV10-3 | TGTGCCATCAAGGCCCCACGGGGTCAGCAGTACTTC | CAIKAPRGQQYF
14 | - | TRBJ1-3 | - | TRBV2 | TGTGCCAGCAGTGGACAAGACTCTGGAAACACCATATATTTT | CASSGQDSGNTIYF
15 | - | TRBJ2-7 | - | TRBV7-2 | TGTGCCAGCAGCTTAGCGGTGACGGGTATCTACGAGCAGTACTTC | CASSLAVTGIYEQYF
16 | - | TRBJ1-4 | - | TRBV9 | TGTGCCAGCAGCGTGGAGGCCTTCACAAAAAATGAAAAACTGTTTTTT | CASSVEAFTKNEKLFF
15 | TRBD2 | TRBJ2-2 | - | TRBV5-1 | TGCGCCAGCAGCTTGAGACTAGCAAGGACCGGGGAGCTGTTTTTT | CASSLRLARTGELFF
16 | TRBD2 | TRBJ2-3 | - | TRBV9 | TGTGCCAGCAGCGGCCTACTAGCGGGTTCGACAGATACGCAGTATTTT | CASSGLLAGSTDTQYF
14 | - | TRBJ1-2 | - | TRBV6-5 | TGTGCCAGCAGTCCTGACAGGTTCTTAGGCGGCTACACCTTC | CASSPDRFLGGYTF